Listed here are 30 T cell receptor beta chains from one sample, sequenced in a study of memory CD4+ T cells and cytomegalovirus serostatus. The method was immunoSEQ multiplex PCR; TCRdb's version includes in-frame clones alone and lacks a portion of them. The top ten hold about 4.5% of the sample, which has tens of thousands of clones, roughly 76% seen once. Single viable CD3+CD4+CD8-CD45RO+ cells were sorted as the memory CD4+ T cells. The sample taken for sequencing was memory CD4+ T cells from blood. These receptors were collected from an adult in good health and CMV-seropositive.

The chain is built from TRBV6-6 and TRBJ2-1; the match to TRBD1 covers 10 bases. The CDR3 contains 16 residues. The germline V gene has CDR1 MNHNY and CDR2 SVGAGI (reference sequence). V dropped 0 bases and J dropped 7; count of bases not matched to a gene: 6. The CDR3 bases are TGTGCCAGCAGTTACTCGGGACAGGGGCTGTTTAATGAGCAGTTCTTC. Its protein is CASSYSGQGLFNEQFF.

The J gene is TRBJ2-4, the V gene TRBV28; 7 bases are a match to TRBD1. CDR1 is MDHEN, CDR2 SYDVKM, per germline. V trimming: 5 bases; J trimming: 9 bases; junction bases outside the gene matches: 7. There are 13 residues in the CDR3. DNA for the CDR3: TGTGCCAGCAGTAGGACAGGCGAGGGCATTCAGTACTTC. This codes for CASSRTGEGIQYF.

The chain is built from TRBV5-1 and TRBJ2-7, with unresolved D. The V and J ends lost 4 bases and 4 bases respectively, with 12 bases between them. This CDR3 is 13 amino acids long. The germline V gene has CDR1 SGHRS and CDR2 YFSETQ. In nucleotides, the CDR3 is TGCGCCAGCAGCCACCGATCCGGGTACGAGCAGTACTTC. It yields the protein CASSHRSGYEQYF.

The CDR3 region is CASSLYGQASKQYF. CDR3 nucleotides: TGTGCCAGCAGTTTGTATGGGCAAGCTAGCAAGCAGTACTTC. The rearrangement joins TRBV28 to TRBJ2-7, with a possible D match to TRBD2 (5 bases). Germline assignment: CDR1 MDHEN and CDR2 SYDVKM. Trimming cost V 3 bases and J 8 bases, with 17 bases left between them. The CDR3 extends over 14 amino acids. The whole variable domain, filled in from reference TRBV28 and TRBJ2-7, reads DVKVTQSSRYLVKRTGEKVFLECVQDMDHENMFWYRQDPGLGLRLIYFSYDVKMKEKGDIPEGYSVSREKKERFSLILESASTNQTSMYLCASSLYGQASKQYFGPGTRLTVT.

This clone was observed a handful of times. The V gene is TRBV11-3, the J gene TRBJ1-6; D is ambiguous. CDR3 length equals 12 residues. Germline assignment: CDR1 SGHNT and CDR2 YENEEA. V lost 8 bases, J lost 13 bases, and 15 bases lay in between. For the CDR3, the DNA is TGTGCCAGCTGGTTCCCCCGCTTGCCCCTCCACTTT. The encoded protein is CASWFPRLPLHF. The full variable domain, in which reference TRBV11-3 and TRBJ1-6 provide the parts outside the CDR3, is EAGVVQSPRYKIIEKKQPVAFWCNPISGHNTLYWYLQNLGQGPELLIRYENEEAVDDSQLPKDRFSAERLKGVDSTLKIQPAELGDSAVYLCASWFPRLPLHFGNGTRLTVT.

The chain joins TRBV25-1 to TRBJ1-2, with D possibly matching TRBD1 (5 bases). The length of the CDR3 is 14 residues. The germline V gene has CDR1 MGHDK and CDR2 SYGVNS. Trimming took 4 bases from V and 0 from J, leaving 9 bases between them. The CDR3 DNA follows: TGTGCCAGCAGTGCCGGGACGGCTAACTATGGCTACACCTTC. Its translation is CASSAGTANYGYTF.

The V and J genes are TRBV29-1 and TRBJ2-3; the D gene is possibly TRBD2 (5 bases). This CDR3 comprises 14 residues. Trimming cost V 7 bases and J 1 base, with 15 bases left between them. Germline V CDR1 and CDR2: SQVTM, ANQGSEA. The CDR3 reads CSASDYPGTDTQYF. As DNA, the CDR3 is TGCAGCGCCTCAGACTACCCTGGCACAGATACGCAGTATTTT.

The chain recombines TRBV7-9 with TRBJ2-6, with D unclear. Germline loops: CDR1 SEHNR, CDR2 FQNEAQ (reference sequence). This CDR3 spans 15 amino acids. V lost 5 bases and J lost 0, with 8 bases in between. This CDR3 reads CASSLQISGANVLTF. CDR3 bases: TGTGCCAGCAGCCTTCAGATCTCTGGGGCCAACGTCCTGACTTTC.

This clone was seen more than once but under ten times. The chain uses TRBV30 and TRBJ2-7, with D possibly being TRBD2 (6 bases). Trimming removed 8 bases at V and 2 bases at J, with 16 bases between. Germline lookup yields CDR1 GTSNPN and CDR2 SVGIG (reference sequence). The CDR3 consists of 13 residues. The CDR3 region is CAGQEGLTYEQYF. In DNA, the CDR3 is TGTGCCGGCCAGGAGGGCCTAACCTACGAGCAGTACTTC.

The chain employs TRBV29-1 and TRBJ2-2; 7 bases match TRBD1. The V and J ends lost 8 bases and 3 bases, in that order; junction bases with no gene match: 12. The length of the CDR3 is 15 residues. Germline-derived CDR1 and CDR2 are SQVTM and ANQGSEA. CDR3 protein: CSPLLGDRDTGELFF. The CDR3 nucleotides read TGCAGCCCCCTACTTGGGGACAGAGACACCGGGGAGCTGTTTTTT.

Here the CDR3 reads CASSISQGVANYGYTF. As DNA, the CDR3 is TGTGCCAGTAGTATCTCCCAGGGAGTTGCCAACTATGGCTACACCTTC. V usage is TRBV19 and J usage is TRBJ1-2; D might be TRBD1 (5 bases). The V end was cut by 3 bases, the J end by 2 bases, with 16 bases between. Germline V CDR1 and CDR2: LNHDA, SQIVND (reference sequence). There are 16 residues in the CDR3.

J is TRBJ2-2 and V is TRBV19; tentatively, D is TRBD2 (5 bases). Germline values: CDR1 LNHDA, CDR2 SQIVND (reference sequence). The CDR3 is made up of 13 amino acids. The V and J ends lost 3 bases and 6 bases respectively, with 8 bases between them. CDR3 residues: CASSIDGAGELFF. As DNA, the CDR3 is TGTGCCAGTAGTATCGACGGGGCCGGGGAGCTGTTTTTT.

The DNA of the CDR3 is TGTGCCAGCAGCCTACAGGGGGAGACCCAGTACTTC. Translation: CASSLQGETQYF. The chain uses TRBV5-8 and TRBJ2-5; TRBD1 matches 7 bases. Germline loops: CDR1 SGHTS, CDR2 YDEGEE. The V segment lost 4 bases and the J segment 5 bases; nucleotides outside the gene matches: 2. This CDR3 has 12 residues.

The gene calls are TRBV15 and TRBJ2-7; 11 bases are a match to TRBD1. V was clipped by 1 base and J by 0 bases; unmatched bases: 2. Germline V gene sequence: CDR1 LNHNV, CDR2 YYDKDF (reference sequence). The CDR3 has 16 residues. In DNA form, the CDR3 reads TGTGCCACCAGCAGAGCCGGGACAGGGGGCTCCTACGAGCAGTACTTC. It translates to CATSRAGTGGSYEQYF.

This clone was seen only a few times. The chain carries TRBV5-6 and TRBJ1-1; D ambiguous. Germline-derived CDR1 and CDR2 are SGHDT and YYEEEE. This CDR3 is built from 13 residues. Trimming stripped 2 bases from V and 1 base from J, with 6 bases between. Here the CDR3 reads CASSFRENTEAFF. The CDR3 DNA follows: TGTGCCAGCAGCTTTAGGGAGAACACTGAAGCTTTCTTT.

The chain carries TRBV15 and TRBJ2-7, with a weak D call TRBD1 (5 bases). CDR3 length equals 16 residues. V dropped 0 bases and J dropped 6 bases, with 18 bases sitting between them. Looked up from germline, CDR1 is LNHNV and CDR2 is YYDKDF (reference sequence). The CDR3 region is CATSRDGQGIRAEQYF. CDR3 nucleotides: TGTGCCACCAGCAGAGATGGGCAGGGCATTCGGGCCGAGCAGTACTTC.

This sequence joins TRBV28 and TRBJ1-4; D is unresolved. Trimming stripped 5 bases from V and 7 bases from J, with 17 bases between. CDR1 is MDHEN, CDR2 SYDVKM, per germline. The CDR3 runs to 15 residues. For the CDR3, the DNA is TGTGCCAGCAGTGGCTTGTTAAAAGCTCTTGAAAAACTGTTTTTT. This translates into CASSGLLKALEKLFF.

This chain connects TRBV11-1 to TRBJ2-5, with a possible D match to TRBD2 (6 bases). V was cut by 4 bases and J by 2 bases, with 8 bases left in between. This CDR3 has 13 residues. In germline, CDR1 is SGHAT, CDR2 FQDESV (reference sequence). The CDR3 DNA is TGTGCCAGCAGCTCGGGACTGCAAGAGACCCAGTACTTC. The encoded protein is CASSSGLQETQYF.

J is TRBJ2-5 and V is TRBV14; 13 nucleotides match TRBD2. The CDR3 totals 16 residues. Germline CDR1 reads SGHDN; CDR2 reads FVKESK. V lost 0 bases, J lost 5 bases, and 3 bases stayed unmatched. DNA for the CDR3: TGTGCCAGCAGCCAAGATTCGACTAGCGGGGGGGAGACCCAGTACTTC. This sequence encodes CASSQDSTSGGETQYF. The variable domain in full, completed from reference TRBV14 and TRBJ2-5, reads EAGVTQFPSHSVIEKGQTVTLRCDPISGHDNLYWYRRVMGKEIKFLLHFVKESKQDESGMPNNRFLAERTGGTYSTLKVQPAELEDSGVYFCASSQDSTSGGETQYFGPGTRLLVL.

The chain joins TRBV10-2 to TRBJ1-6, with a possible D match to TRBD1 (6 bases). Germline CDR1 WSHSY, CDR2 SAAADI. V was clipped by 8 bases and J by 2 bases, with 10 bases between them. The CDR3 consists of 14 residues. The CDR3 sequence is CASQQGPYNSPLHF. CDR3 sequence (DNA): TGCGCCAGCCAACAGGGCCCCTATAATTCACCCCTCCACTTT.

The CDR3 nucleotides read TGTGCCAGCAGCTTGGTGGGTAGCGGGAATAATGAGCAGTTCTTC. This gives the protein CASSLVGSGNNEQFF. The V and J genes are TRBV7-3 and TRBJ2-1; 8 bases match TRBD2. Germline V gene lookup returns CDR1 SGHTA and CDR2 FQGTGA. With V trimmed by 3 bases and J by 7 bases, 8 bases remained unmatched. This CDR3 contains 15 residues.

The chain joins TRBV5-4 to TRBJ2-5, with a weak D call TRBD2 (7 bases). Trimming took 4 bases from V and 4 from J, leaving 17 bases between them. Germline CDR1 SGHNT, CDR2 YYREEE (reference sequence). The CDR3 loop spans 15 amino acids. The DNA of the CDR3 is TGTGCCAGCAGCCCCCTCACAGGGAGGGGAGAGACCCAGTACTTC. Protein sequence: CASSPLTGRGETQYF.

This clone came up once. The CDR3 DNA reads TGTGCCAGCGTTACCGGGACTAGCGGCCACAATGAGCAGTTCTTC. Encoded protein: CASVTGTSGHNEQFF. The rearrangement links TRBV2 to TRBJ2-1; 11 nucleotides line up with TRBD2. From germline, CDR1 is SNHLY and CDR2 FYNNEI. There are 15 residues in the CDR3. Trimming removed 8 bases from V and 5 bases from J; junction bases left unmatched: 8.

V usage is TRBV29-1 and J usage is TRBJ1-1, with 7 bases that match TRBD1. The CDR3 is made up of 13 amino acids. Germline V lookup: CDR1 SQVTM, CDR2 ANQGSEA. V lost 0 bases and J lost 3; bases outside the gene matches: 1. In DNA form, the CDR3 reads TGCAGCGTTGAAGAAGGGGGCTACACTGAAGCTTTCTTT. This codes for CSVEEGGYTEAFF.

This clone came up a few times. This CDR3 reads CASSHAGANTEAFF. In DNA form, the CDR3 reads TGTGCCAGCAGTCATGCAGGGGCGAACACTGAAGCTTTCTTT. This chain connects TRBV28 to TRBJ1-1; weak D call: TRBD1 (6 bases). CDR3 length: 14 residues. With 5 bases removed from V and 1 base from J, the gap between germline ends came to 11 bases. CDR1 and CDR2 (germline): MDHEN, SYDVKM.

Here the CDR3 reads CASSPPVKELQFF. CDR3 DNA: TGTGCCAGCTCACCACCGGTTAAAGAGTTGCAGTTCTTC. The chain links TRBV18 to TRBJ2-1; D is unclear. Trimming removed 0 bases at V and 12 bases at J, with 12 bases between. Germline CDR1 and CDR2: KGHSH and LQKENI. The CDR3 consists of 13 residues.

The rearrangement joins TRBV6-5 to TRBJ1-6, with 10 bases identical to TRBD1. V shed 5 bases, J shed 7 bases, and the junction held 5 bases outside the gene matches. The germline gives CDR1 MNHEY, CDR2 SVGAGI. This CDR3 contains 15 residues. The CDR3 reads CASSARQGANSPLHF. DNA of the CDR3: TGTGCCAGCAGTGCCCGACAGGGGGCGAATTCACCCCTCCACTTT.

The rearrangement uses TRBV30 and TRBJ2-5; 7 positions agree with TRBD1. The end of the DNA is better explained by TRBJ2-7, so the J call may be wrong. Germline V lookup: CDR1 GTSNPN, CDR2 SVGIG (reference sequence). This CDR3 contains 14 residues. CDR3 in DNA: TGTGCCTGGAGTACCCTAAAGGGGGCTTACGAGCAGTACTTC. Amino acid sequence: CAWSTLKGAYEQYF.

The chain couples TRBV6-1 to TRBJ2-3; 8 bases match TRBD1. Germline V gene data show CDR1 as MNHNS and CDR2 as SASEGT. The junction had 5 bases not matched to a gene; V was cut back by 7 bases and J by 2 bases. The CDR3 totals 14 residues. The CDR3 spells CASKTGVYTDTQYF. The CDR3 DNA reads as TGTGCCAGCAAGACAGGGGTTTACACAGATACGCAGTATTTT.

CDR3: CSVEGRSLSNQPQHF. The CDR3 DNA follows: TGCAGCGTTGAAGGAAGGAGCTTAAGCAATCAGCCCCAGCATTTT. The chain couples TRBV29-1 to TRBJ1-5; no firm D call. V was pared by 1 base and J by 1 base, with 11 bases between. Germline V CDR1 and CDR2: SQVTM, ANQGSEA. The CDR3 totals 15 residues.